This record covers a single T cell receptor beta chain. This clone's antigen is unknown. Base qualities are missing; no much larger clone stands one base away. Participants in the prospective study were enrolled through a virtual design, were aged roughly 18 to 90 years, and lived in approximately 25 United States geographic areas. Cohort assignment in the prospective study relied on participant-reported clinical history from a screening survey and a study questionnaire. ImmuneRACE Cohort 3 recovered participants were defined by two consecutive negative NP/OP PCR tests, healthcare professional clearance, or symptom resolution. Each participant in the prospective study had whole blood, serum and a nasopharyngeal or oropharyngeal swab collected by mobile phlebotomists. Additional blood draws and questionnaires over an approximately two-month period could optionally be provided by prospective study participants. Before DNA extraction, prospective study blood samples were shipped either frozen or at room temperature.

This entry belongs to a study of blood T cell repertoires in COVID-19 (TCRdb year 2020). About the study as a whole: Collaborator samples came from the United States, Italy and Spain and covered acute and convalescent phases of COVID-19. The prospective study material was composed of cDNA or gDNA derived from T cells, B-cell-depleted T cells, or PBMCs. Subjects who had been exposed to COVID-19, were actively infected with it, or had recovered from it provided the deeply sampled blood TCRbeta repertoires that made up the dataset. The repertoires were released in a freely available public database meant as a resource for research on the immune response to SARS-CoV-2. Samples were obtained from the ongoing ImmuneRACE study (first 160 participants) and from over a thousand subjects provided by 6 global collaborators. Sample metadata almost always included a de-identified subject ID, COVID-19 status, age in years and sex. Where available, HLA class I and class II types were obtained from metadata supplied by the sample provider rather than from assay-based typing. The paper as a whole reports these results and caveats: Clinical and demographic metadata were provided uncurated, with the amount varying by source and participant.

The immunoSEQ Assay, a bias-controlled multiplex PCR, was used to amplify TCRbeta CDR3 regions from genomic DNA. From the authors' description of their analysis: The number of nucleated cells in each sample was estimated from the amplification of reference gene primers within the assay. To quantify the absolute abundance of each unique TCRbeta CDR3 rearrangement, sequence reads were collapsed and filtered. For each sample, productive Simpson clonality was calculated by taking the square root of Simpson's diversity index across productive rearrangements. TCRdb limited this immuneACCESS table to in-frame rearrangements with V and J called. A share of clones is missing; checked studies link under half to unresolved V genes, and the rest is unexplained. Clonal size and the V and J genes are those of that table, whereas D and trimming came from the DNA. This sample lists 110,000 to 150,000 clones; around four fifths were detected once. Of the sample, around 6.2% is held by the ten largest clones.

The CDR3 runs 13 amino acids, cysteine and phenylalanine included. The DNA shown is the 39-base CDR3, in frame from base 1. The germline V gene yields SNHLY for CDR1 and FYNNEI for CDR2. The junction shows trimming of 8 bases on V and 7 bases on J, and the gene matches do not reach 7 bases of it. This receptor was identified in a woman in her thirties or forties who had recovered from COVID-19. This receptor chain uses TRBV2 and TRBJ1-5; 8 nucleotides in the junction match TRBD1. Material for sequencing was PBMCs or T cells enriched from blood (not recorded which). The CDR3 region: CASSQGAQQPQHF. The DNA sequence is TGTGCCAGCTCCCAGGGGGCTCAGCAGCCCCAGCATTTT.